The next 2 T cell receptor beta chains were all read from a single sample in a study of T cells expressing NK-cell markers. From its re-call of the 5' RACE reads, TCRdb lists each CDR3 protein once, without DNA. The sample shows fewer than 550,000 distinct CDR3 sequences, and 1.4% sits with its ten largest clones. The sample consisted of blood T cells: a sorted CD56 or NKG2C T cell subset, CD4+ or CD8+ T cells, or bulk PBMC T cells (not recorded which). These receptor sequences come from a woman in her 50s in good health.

CDR3 protein: CASSRGLAGNIQYF. The chain links TRBV3-1 to TRBJ2-4; TCRdb lists TRBD2, though no DNA is available to test this call. In germline, CDR1 is LGHDT, CDR2 YNNKEL (reference sequence). This CDR3 is built from 14 residues.

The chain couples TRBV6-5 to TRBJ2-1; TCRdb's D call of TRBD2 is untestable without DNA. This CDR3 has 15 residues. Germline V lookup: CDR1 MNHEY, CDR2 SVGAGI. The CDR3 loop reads CASTKPGTRGSEQFF.